Included here is one TCR beta chain sequence, with context. This specimen comes from a study of control samples from healthy donors and cancer patients. Germline V gene lookup returns CDR1 SNHLY and CDR2 FYNNEI. Trimming at V came to 7 bases and at J to 7 bases, leaving 24 bases not matched to a gene. The CDR3 is 18 amino acids. The assay was immunoSEQ multiplex PCR, and TCRdb's table has in-frame clones only and misses some. The sample yields about 80,000 clones, around 92% seen once. The chain combines TRBV2 with TRBJ1-1; 7 nucleotides match TRBD1. This sequence originates from a man aged 50 to 60 in good health. The sample taken for sequencing was blood. The CDR3 DNA sequence: TGTGCCAGCACCACGAATCCAACTCAGACAGGGAGGTTAGGTGAAGCTTTCTTT. It specifies CASTTNPTQTGRLGEAFF.